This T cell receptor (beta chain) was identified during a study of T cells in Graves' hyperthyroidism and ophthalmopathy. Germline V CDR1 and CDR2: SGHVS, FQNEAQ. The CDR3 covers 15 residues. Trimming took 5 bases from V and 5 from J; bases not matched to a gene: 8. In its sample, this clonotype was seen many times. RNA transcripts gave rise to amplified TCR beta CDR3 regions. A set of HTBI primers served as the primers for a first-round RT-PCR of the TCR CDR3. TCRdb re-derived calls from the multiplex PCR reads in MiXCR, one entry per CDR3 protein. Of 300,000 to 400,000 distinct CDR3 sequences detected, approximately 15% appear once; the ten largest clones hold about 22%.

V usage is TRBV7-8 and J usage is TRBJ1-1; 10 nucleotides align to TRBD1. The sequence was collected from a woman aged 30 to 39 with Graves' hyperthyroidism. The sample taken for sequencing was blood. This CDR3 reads CASSRFPGQGTEAFF. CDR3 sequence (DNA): TGTGCCAGCAGCCGTTTTCCGGGACAGGGGACTGAAGCTTTCTTT. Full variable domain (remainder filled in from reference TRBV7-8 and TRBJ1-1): GAGVSQSPRYKVAKRGQDVALRCDPISGHVSLFWYQQALGQGPEFLTYFQNEAQLDKSGLPSDRFFAERPEGSVSTLKIQRTQQEDSAVYLCASSRFPGQGTEAFFGQGTRLTVV.